Below, 3 T cell receptor beta chains from the same sample are listed, as sequenced in a study of blood T cells in healthy people across ages. The second PCR ran about 6 to 11 cycles with a sample-barcoded 5' primer and J-beta primers. Via MiXCR, TCRdb re-called the 5' RACE reads, giving one row per CDR3 protein. The table shows over 300,000 distinct CDR3 sequences, with about 52% occurring only once. Sequencing was performed on blood. The origin of the receptors is a man aged 55 to 70 in good health.

V gene TRBV4-1 combines with J gene TRBJ2-5; possible D gene TRBD1, 6 bases. The J call may be wrong; the DNA end is better matched by TRBJ2-7. Looked up from germline, CDR1 is MGHRA and CDR2 is YSYEKL. The CDR3 sequence is 13 residues long. CDR3 sequence reads: CASSPGVDHEQYF. As DNA, the CDR3 is TGCGCCAGCAGCCCAGGGGTGGACCACGAGCAGTACTTC.

The chain couples TRBV29-1 to TRBJ2-2; the D is unclear. Trimming stripped 7 bases from V and 7 bases from J, with 16 bases between. CDR1 is SQVTM, CDR2 ANQGSEA, per germline. This CDR3 is 13 amino acids long. The CDR3, as DNA: TGCAGCGCTGGAAGGGCCTACCGCGGGGAGCTGTTTTTT. Translating gives CSAGRAYRGELFF.

This clonotype was recorded only once. Being one base from a much bigger clone, this may be a read error. The gene calls are TRBV7-3 and TRBJ2-5; D is ambiguous. The J call could be wrong; TRBJ2-7 is a better fit for the DNA end. Germline V lookup: CDR1 SGHTA, CDR2 FQGTGA. This CDR3 is 13 amino acids long. The CDR3 nucleotides read TGTGCCAGCAGCTTAGGGTCAGCTGGCGAGCAGTACTTC. This gives the protein CASSLGSAGEQYF.